The text below deals with one T cell receptor (beta chain). Its antigen is undetermined. These data originate in a study of T cells in localized non-small cell lung cancer. Study-wide findings and caveats: Longer overall survival was linked to higher blood T cell density.

Produced via immunoSEQ multiplex PCR; TCRdb's table is partial and in-frame only. The sample has 13,000 or so clones, just over 85% seen once. The source of this sequence is a male donor aged 60 or over with stage III lung adenocarcinoma. The sequencing used peripheral blood, collected before any cancer treatment.

The CDR3: CASSLGGRGDYEQYF. CDR3 in DNA: TGTGCCAGCAGCTTGGGGGGGAGGGGAGACTACGAGCAGTACTTC. V is TRBV5-8 and J is TRBJ2-7; 7 nucleotides align to TRBD2. The V gene's germline CDR1 is SGHTS and CDR2 YDEGEE. The CDR3 consists of 15 residues. With V trimmed by 0 bases and J by 3 bases, 6 bases remained unmatched.